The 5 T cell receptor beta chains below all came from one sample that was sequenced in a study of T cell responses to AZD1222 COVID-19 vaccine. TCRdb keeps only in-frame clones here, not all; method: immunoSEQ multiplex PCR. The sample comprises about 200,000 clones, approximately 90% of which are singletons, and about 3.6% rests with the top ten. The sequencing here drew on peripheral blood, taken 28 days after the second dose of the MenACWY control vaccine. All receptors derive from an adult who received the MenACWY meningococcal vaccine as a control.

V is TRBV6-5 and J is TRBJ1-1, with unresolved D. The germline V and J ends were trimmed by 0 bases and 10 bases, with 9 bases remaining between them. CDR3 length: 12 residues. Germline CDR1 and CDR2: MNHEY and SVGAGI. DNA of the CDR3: TGTGCCAGCAGTTACTCGACCGGAAGAGCTTTCTTT. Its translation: CASSYSTGRAFF.

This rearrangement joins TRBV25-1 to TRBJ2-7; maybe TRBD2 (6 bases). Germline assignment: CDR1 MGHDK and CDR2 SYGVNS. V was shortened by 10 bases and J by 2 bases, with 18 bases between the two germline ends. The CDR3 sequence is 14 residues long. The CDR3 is CATGLWGGTYEQYF. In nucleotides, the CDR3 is TGTGCCACCGGGCTTTGGGGCGGGACCTACGAGCAGTACTTC.

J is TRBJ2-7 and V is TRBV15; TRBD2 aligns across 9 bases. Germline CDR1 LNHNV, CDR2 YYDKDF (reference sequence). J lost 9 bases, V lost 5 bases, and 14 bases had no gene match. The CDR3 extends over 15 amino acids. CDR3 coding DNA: TGTGCCACCAGCGTTAGAACTAGCGGGCACGATAGGCAGTACTTC. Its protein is CATSVRTSGHDRQYF.

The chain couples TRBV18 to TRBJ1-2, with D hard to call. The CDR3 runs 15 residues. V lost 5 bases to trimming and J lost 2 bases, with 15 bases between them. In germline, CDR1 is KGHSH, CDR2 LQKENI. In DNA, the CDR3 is TGTGCCAGCTCAACCGGCCCTCAAGGAAACTATGGCTACACCTTC. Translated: CASSTGPQGNYGYTF.

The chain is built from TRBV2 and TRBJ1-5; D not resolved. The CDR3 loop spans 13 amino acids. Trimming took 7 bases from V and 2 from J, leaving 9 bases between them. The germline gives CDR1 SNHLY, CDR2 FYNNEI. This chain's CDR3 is CASTLTGNQPQHF. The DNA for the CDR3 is TGTGCCAGCACCTTGACGGGCAATCAGCCCCAGCATTTT.